The rows below give T cell receptor beta chains drawn from one sample of a study of post-analysis software for immune sequencing data. TCRdb processed the PCR reads anew with MiXCR; each CDR3 protein has one entry. The sample includes about 400,000 distinct CDR3 sequences, about a third seen only once; the top ten take around an eighth. The material sequenced was blood. The receptors here all came from a girl under 18 with multiple sclerosis. Each CDR3 is given with its conserved first and last residue. The D gene is left open where the match is weak. Size tells how often a clone was seen (once, few, many) or the class of an expanded clone, and some rows leave it out.

d_gene,j_gene,abundance,v_gene,CDR3nt,CDR3aa
NA,TRBJ1-5,NA,TRBV24-1,TGTGCCACCAGTGACTCGGCTTATAAACAGCATTTT,CATSDSAYKQHF
TRBD1,TRBJ2-5,NA,TRBV10-3,TGTGCCATCAGCCCCGGGACAGGGGCAGAGACCCAGTACTTC,CAISPGTGAETQYF
TRBD1,TRBJ1-1,few,TRBV4-1,TGCGCCAGCAGCGACAGGGTCCGGATGTTCGCTGAAGCTTTCTTT,CASSDRVRMFAEAFF
NA,TRBJ1-5,once,TRBV20-1,TGCAGTACCGGGGGGGCATTAGACAGATTCAATCAGCCCCAGCATTTT,CSTGGALDRFNQPQHF
NA,TRBJ1-2,NA,TRBV28,TGTGCCAGCAGTTTGGCAGGTCACGGCTACACCTTC,CASSLAGHGYTF
TRBD2,TRBJ2-1,NA,TRBV27,TGTGCCAACAGTCCCGGTGCTAGCGGTAACAATGAGCAGTTCTTC,CANSPGASGNNEQFF
NA,TRBJ1-5,once,TRBV7-8,TGTGCCAGCAGCTTAGGGAGGGGGGTTAGCAATCAGCCCCAGCATTTT,CASSLGRGVSNQPQHF
TRBD1,TRBJ2-7,NA,TRBV4-1,TGCGCCAGCAGCCAAGCCCCTGCCCGGGGACAGGCCTCCTACGAGCAGTACTTC,CASSQAPARGQASYEQYF
NA,TRBJ1-2,NA,TRBV12-3/TRBV12-4,TGTGCCAGCAGTTTGATGGACGTTACGGGTGGCTACACCTTC,CASSLMDVTGGYTF
TRBD2,TRBJ2-7,few,TRBV4-3,TGCGCCAGCAGCCAGGATTCCGGGACTAGCGGATCCTACGAGCAGTACTTC,CASSQDSGTSGSYEQYF
TRBD1,TRBJ2-1,NA,TRBV10-2,TGCGCCAGCAGTGAGTGGACAGGGGGCGTGAATGAGCAGTTCTTC,CASSEWTGGVNEQFF
NA,TRBJ2-7,NA,TRBV10-3,TGTGCCATCAGTGAGTCGAGCCAGGGAAGGGTCGAGCAGTACTTC,CAISESSQGRVEQYF
NA,TRBJ2-1,few,TRBV5-1,TGCGCCAGCAGCTTTGTTCCTGGGGGACCTACCTACTACAATGAGCAGTTCTTC,CASSFVPGGPTYYNEQFF
NA,TRBJ1-5,few,TRBV12-3/TRBV12-4,TGTGCCAGCAGTTGGGGGGGAGACCAGCCCCAGCATTTT,CASSWGGDQPQHF
TRBD1,TRBJ1-2,few,TRBV2,TGTGCCAGCTCAATGGCGTCAAGGTCACCGGGGACAGGGGGCTACACCTTC,CASSMASRSPGTGGYTF
NA,TRBJ1-1,NA,TRBV3-1,TGTACCAGCAGCCAGCATCTGAACACTGAAGCTTTCTTT,CTSSQHLNTEAFF
TRBD2,TRBJ2-1,few,TRBV27,TGTGCCAGCAGTACATCCAGCGGGGGCTACAATGAGCAGTTCTTC,CASSTSSGGYNEQFF
NA,TRBJ2-5,NA,TRBV4-1,TGCGCCAGCAGTCAAGTGCAGGGGAACCAAGAGACCCAGTACTTC,CASSQVQGNQETQYF
NA,TRBJ2-7,NA,TRBV4-3,TGCGCCAGCAGCCAGCAGGGGAAGGGGGCCTACGAGCAGTACTTC,CASSQQGKGAYEQYF
NA,TRBJ2-6,NA,TRBV11-2,TGTGCCAGCACTGGACAGTCTGGGGCCAACGTCCTGACTTTC,CASTGQSGANVLTF
NA,TRBJ2-6,NA,TRBV14,TGTGCCAGCAGCCCCTTCAAATCTGGGGCCAACGTCCTGACTTTC,CASSPFKSGANVLTF
NA,TRBJ1-2,NA,TRBV12-3/TRBV12-4,TGTGCCAGCAGTTGGGCCGGACAGAACTATGGCTACACCTTC,CASSWAGQNYGYTF